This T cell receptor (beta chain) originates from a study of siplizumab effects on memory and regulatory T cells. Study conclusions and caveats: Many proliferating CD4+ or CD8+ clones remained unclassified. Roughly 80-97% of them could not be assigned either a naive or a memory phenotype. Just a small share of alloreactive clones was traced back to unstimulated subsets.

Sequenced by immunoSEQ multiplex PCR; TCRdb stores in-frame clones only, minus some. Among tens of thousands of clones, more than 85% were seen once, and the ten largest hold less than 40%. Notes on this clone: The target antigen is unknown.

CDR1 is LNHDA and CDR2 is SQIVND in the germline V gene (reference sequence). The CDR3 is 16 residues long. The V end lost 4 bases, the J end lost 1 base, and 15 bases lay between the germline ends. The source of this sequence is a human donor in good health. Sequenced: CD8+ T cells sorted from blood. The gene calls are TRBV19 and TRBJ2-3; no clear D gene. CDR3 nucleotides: TGTGCCAGTAGTACCGCAGATTTTTTGGGCACAGATACGCAGTATTTT. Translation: CASSTADFLGTDTQYF.